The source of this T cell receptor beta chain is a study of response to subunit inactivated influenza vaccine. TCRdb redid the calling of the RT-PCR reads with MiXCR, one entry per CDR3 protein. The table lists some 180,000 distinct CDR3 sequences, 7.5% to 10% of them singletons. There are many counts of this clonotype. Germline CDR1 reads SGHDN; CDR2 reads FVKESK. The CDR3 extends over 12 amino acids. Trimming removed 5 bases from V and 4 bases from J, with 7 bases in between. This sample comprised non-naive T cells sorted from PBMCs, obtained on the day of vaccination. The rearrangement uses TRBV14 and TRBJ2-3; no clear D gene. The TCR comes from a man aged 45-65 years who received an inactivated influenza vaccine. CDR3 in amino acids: CASSIEPDTQYF. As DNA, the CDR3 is TGTGCCAGCAGCATAGAGCCAGATACGCAGTATTTT.